This T cell receptor beta chain appears in the sequencing data of a study of early T cells in non-severe SARS-CoV-2 infection. For the study at large: Chains were not paired, and sequencing was done on bulk RNA from unsorted whole blood.

As to this clonotype: Antigen: not known.

CDR1 is SEHNR and CDR2 is FQNEAQ in the germline V gene (reference sequence). This CDR3 has 16 amino acids. With V trimmed by 6 bases and J by 2 bases, 10 bases remained unmatched. As part of library construction, unique molecular identifiers were attached to individual cDNA molecules. MiXCR, applied by TCRdb to the 5' RACE reads, yields one record per CDR3 protein. The sample records over 50,000 distinct CDR3 sequences, around 8% being singletons. Regarding the study as a whole: VDJdb matching favored anti-spike CD8 responses, missing private and CD4 specificities.

The chain carries TRBV7-9 and TRBJ2-7, with TRBD2 matching over 10 bases. This TCR was sampled from an adult who was a healthcare worker with PCR-confirmed SARS-CoV-2 infection or an uninfected control (not recorded which). The sequenced sample consisted of whole blood. The CDR3 bases are TGTGCCAGCAGGGGCCCAGGACTAGCGGAGACCTACGAGCAGTACTTC. Translating gives CASRGPGLAETYEQYF. Filled out from reference TRBV7-9 and TRBJ2-7, the complete variable domain reads DTGVSQNPRHKITKRGQNVTFRCDPISEHNRLYWYRQTLGQGPEFLTYFQNEAQLEKSRLLSDRFSAERPKGSFSTLEIQRTEQGDSAMYLCASRGPGLAETYEQYFGPGTRLTVT.